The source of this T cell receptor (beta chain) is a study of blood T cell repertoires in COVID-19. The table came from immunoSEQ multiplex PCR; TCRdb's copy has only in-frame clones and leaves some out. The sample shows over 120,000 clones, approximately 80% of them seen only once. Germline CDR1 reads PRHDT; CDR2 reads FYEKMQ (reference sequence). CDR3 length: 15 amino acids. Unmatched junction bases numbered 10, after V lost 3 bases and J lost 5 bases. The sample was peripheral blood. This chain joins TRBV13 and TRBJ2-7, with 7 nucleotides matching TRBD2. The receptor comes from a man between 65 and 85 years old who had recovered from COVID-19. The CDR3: CASSLAGRESHEQYF. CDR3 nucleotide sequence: TGTGCCAGCAGCTTGGCGGGGAGGGAGTCTCACGAGCAGTACTTC.